This TCR beta chain emerged from a study of brain T cells in children with intractable seizures. Study-level results: Only CDR3 sequence similarity suggested viral specificity, without known HCMV serostatus.

CDR3 size: 14 residues. Deletions cut 4 bases from V and 7 bases from J, with 17 bases between. Germline CDR1 and CDR2: SGHDT and YYEEEE. Notes on this clone: Its target is not known.

Clones were sequenced by immunoSEQ multiplex PCR, and TCRdb holds only the in-frame ones, with some missing. Found here are 100,000 to 120,000 clones, 94% of them singletons; the top ten hold approximately 3.9%. The V and J genes are TRBV5-6 and TRBJ2-5, with D perhaps matching TRBD1 or TRBD2 (5 bases each). The sample consisted of peripheral blood, taken at surgery. The receptor was derived from a boy under two years old with hemimegalencephaly and intractable seizures. The DNA of the CDR3 is TGTGCCAGCAGCCCACCCTTGGGGGACGGGACCCAGTACTTC. Translated: CASSPPLGDGTQYF.